Described below is a single TCR beta chain sequence and its context. Antigen: not known. This sample is drawn from a study of shared clonotypes between healthy human individuals. About the research overall: Three CD4 naive, three CD4 memory, two CD8 naive and one CD8 memory plate were used per donor. General study findings and limits: Clonotype sharing across a handful of donors was observed for around 4.5% of naive CD4 clonotypes. Rarefaction gave evidence that sorted-subset sequencing remained incomplete despite large depth.

Adult donors, all healthy and HIV-negative, had no recent acute infections or vaccinations. The repertoire was sequenced with immunoSEQ multiplex PCR; TCRdb's copy has only in-frame clones and lacks some. The sample consists of under 350,000 clones, around 87% of them appearing once. Germline CDR1 reads MGHDK; CDR2 reads SYGVNS. Trimming left V 0 bases short and J 5 bases short, with 5 bases between. The CDR3 loop spans 12 amino acids. V and J are TRBV25-1 and TRBJ2-7; D gene unclear. The sequenced sample was memory CD8+ T cells sorted from blood. Specified subset: CD45RO+ cells pooled with CCR7-negative TemRA cells. This TCR derives from a man between 18 and 29 years old in good health. CDR3 nucleotides: TGTGCCAGCAGTGAATACAGTGACGAGCAGTACTTC. As protein: CASSEYSDEQYF.